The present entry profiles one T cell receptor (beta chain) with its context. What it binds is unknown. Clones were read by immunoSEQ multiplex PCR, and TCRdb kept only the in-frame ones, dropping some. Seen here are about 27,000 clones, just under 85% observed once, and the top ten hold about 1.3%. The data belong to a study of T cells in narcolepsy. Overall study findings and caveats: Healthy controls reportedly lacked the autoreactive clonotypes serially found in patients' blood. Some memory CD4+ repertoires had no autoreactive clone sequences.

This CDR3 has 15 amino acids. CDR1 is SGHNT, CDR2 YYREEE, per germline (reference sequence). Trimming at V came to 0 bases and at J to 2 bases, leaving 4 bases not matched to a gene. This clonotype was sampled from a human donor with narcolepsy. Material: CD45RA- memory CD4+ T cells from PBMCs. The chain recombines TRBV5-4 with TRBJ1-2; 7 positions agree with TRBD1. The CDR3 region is CASSLVGQRNYGYTF. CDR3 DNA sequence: TGTGCCAGCAGCTTGGTGGGACAGAGAAACTATGGCTACACCTTC.